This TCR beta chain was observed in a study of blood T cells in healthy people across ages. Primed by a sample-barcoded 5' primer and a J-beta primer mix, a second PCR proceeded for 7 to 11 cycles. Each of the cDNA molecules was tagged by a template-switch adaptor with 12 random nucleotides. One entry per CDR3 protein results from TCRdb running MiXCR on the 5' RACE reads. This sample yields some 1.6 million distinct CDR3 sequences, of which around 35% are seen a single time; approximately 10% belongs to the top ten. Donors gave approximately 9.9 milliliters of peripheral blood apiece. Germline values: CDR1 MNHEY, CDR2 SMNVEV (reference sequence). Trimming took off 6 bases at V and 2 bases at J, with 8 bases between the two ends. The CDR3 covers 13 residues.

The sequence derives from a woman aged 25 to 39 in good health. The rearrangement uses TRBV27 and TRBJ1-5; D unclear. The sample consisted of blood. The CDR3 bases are TGTGCCAGCAGATACGGACGCAATCAGCCCCAGCATTTT. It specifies CASRYGRNQPQHF.